This entry features one TCR beta chain sequence. In the PCR, 60 Vbeta and 13 Jbeta primers were used. Some clones are missing from TCRdb's copy, which holds only in-frame ones; the method was immunoSEQ multiplex PCR. Among approximately 200,000 clones listed, roughly four fifths were seen once. The data were obtained in a study of cytomegalovirus exposure and HLA in healthy donors. Germline-derived CDR1 and CDR2 are SNHLY and FYNNEI. Trimming removed 2 bases from V and 8 bases from J, with 12 bases in between. The CDR3 has 13 residues. The clonotype originates from a man in his thirties or forties in good health and CMV-seronegative. Material: PBMCs. The V gene is TRBV2, the J gene TRBJ1-1; D may be TRBD1 (5 bases). For the CDR3, the DNA is TGTGCCAGCAGTGAAAGGGGCACAACCGAAGCTTTCTTT. It encodes CASSERGTTEAFF.